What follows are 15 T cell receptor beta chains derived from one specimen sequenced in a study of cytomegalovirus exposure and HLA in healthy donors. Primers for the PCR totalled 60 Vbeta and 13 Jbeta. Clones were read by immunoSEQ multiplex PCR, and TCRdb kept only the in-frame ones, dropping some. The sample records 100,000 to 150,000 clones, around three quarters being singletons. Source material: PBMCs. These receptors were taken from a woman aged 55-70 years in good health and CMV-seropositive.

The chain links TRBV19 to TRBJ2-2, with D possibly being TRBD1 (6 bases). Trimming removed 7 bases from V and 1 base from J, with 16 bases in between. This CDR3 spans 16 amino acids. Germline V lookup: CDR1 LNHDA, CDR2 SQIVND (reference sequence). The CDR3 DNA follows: TGTGCCAGTACCCTAGGGGGACGGAGGAACACCGGGGAGCTGTTTTTT. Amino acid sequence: CASTLGGRRNTGELFF.

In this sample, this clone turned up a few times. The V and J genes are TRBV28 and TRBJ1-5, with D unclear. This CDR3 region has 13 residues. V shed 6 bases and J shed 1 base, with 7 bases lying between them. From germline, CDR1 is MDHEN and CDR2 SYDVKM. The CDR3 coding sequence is TGTGCCAGCAGGGGAGGCAGCAATCAGCCCCAGCATTTT. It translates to CASRGGSNQPQHF.

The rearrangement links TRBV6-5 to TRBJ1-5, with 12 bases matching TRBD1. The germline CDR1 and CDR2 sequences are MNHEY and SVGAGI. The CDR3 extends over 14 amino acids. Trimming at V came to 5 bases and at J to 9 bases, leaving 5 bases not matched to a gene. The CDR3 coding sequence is TGTGCCAGCAGTGAGGGGACAGGGGGCTGGCCCCAGCATTTT. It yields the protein CASSEGTGGWPQHF.

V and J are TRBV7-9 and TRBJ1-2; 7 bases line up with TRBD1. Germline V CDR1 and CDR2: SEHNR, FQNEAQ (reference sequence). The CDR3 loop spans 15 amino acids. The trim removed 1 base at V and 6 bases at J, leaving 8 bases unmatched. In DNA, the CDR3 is TGTGCCAGCAGCTTAGGAGACAGGGTAGTAGATGGCTACACCTTC. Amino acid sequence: CASSLGDRVVDGYTF.

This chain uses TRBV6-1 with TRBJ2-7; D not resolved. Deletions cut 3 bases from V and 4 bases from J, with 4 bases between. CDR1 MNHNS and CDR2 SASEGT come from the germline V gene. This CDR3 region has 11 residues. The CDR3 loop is CASSDPYEQYF. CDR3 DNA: TGTGCCAGCAGTGACCCATACGAGCAGTACTTC.

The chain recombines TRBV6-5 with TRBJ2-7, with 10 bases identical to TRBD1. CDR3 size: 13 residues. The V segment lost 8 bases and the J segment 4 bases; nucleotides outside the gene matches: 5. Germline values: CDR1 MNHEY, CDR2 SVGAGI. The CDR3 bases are TGTGCCAGCCGCGGGACAGGGGCATACGAGCAGTACTTC. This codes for CASRGTGAYEQYF.

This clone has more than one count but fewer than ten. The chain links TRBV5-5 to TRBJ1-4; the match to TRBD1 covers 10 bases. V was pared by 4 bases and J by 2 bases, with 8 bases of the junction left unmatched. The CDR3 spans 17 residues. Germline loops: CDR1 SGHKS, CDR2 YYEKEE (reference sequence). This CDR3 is CASSKTEDRGTNEKLFF. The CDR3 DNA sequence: TGTGCCAGCAGCAAGACAGAGGACAGGGGGACTAATGAAAAACTGTTTTTT.

CDR3 sequence: CASSLISGGGYGYTF. DNA for the CDR3: TGTGCCAGCAGCTTGATTTCGGGTGGAGGCTATGGCTACACCTTC. This sequence joins TRBV5-5 and TRBJ1-2; D ambiguous. Germline V CDR1 and CDR2: SGHKS, YYEKEE (reference sequence). The CDR3 contains 15 residues. V dropped 1 base and J dropped 4 bases, with 14 bases sitting between them.

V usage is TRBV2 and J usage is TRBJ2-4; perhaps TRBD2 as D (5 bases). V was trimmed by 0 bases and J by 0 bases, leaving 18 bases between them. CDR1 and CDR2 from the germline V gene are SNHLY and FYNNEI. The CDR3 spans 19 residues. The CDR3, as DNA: TGTGCCAGCAGTGAAGCGATTTTTATCAGCGGACTAGCCAAAAACATTCAGTACTTC. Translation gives CASSEAIFISGLAKNIQYF.

The CDR3 protein is CASSIANLNTEAFF. CDR3 DNA: TGTGCCAGTAGTATCGCGAACCTGAACACTGAAGCTTTCTTT. The genes are TRBV19 and TRBJ1-1; no definite D call. This CDR3 is 14 amino acids long. V dropped 3 bases and J dropped 0 bases, with 8 bases sitting between them. Germline CDR1 and CDR2: LNHDA and SQIVND (reference sequence).

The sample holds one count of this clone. This CDR3 reads CATSRDREDGNTEAFF. For the CDR3, the DNA is TGTGCCACCAGCAGAGACCGGGAGGATGGGAACACTGAAGCTTTCTTT. The rearrangement joins TRBV15 to TRBJ1-1; D ambiguous. V was pared by 0 bases and J by 1 base, with 12 bases between. The germline V gene has CDR1 LNHNV and CDR2 YYDKDF (reference sequence). The CDR3 totals 16 residues.

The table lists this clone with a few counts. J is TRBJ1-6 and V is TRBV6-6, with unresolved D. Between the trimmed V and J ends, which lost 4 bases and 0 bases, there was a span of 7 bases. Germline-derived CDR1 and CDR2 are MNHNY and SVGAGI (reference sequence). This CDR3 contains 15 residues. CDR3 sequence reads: CASSSGSSYNSPLHF. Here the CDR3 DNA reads TGTGCCAGCAGTTCTGGGAGCTCCTATAATTCACCCCTCCACTTT.

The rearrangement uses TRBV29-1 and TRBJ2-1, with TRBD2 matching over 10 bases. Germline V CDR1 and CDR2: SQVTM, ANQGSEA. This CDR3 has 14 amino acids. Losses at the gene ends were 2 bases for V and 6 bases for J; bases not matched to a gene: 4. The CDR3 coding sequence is TGCAGCGTTGAACTAAGCGGGGGGGGCAATGAGCAGTTCTTC. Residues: CSVELSGGGNEQFF.

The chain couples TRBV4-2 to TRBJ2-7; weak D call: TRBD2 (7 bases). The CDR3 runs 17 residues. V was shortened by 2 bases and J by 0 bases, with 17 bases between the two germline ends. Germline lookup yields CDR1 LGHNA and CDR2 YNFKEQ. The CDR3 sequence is CASSQRGGDTSSYEQYF. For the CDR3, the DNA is TGTGCCAGCAGCCAAAGAGGGGGGGACACGAGCTCCTACGAGCAGTACTTC.

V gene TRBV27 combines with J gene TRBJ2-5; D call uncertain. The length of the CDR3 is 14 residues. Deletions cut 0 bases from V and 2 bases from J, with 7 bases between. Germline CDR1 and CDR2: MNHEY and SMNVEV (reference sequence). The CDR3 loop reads CASSLSGSQETQYF. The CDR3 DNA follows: TGTGCCAGCAGTTTATCGGGCAGTCAAGAGACCCAGTACTTC.